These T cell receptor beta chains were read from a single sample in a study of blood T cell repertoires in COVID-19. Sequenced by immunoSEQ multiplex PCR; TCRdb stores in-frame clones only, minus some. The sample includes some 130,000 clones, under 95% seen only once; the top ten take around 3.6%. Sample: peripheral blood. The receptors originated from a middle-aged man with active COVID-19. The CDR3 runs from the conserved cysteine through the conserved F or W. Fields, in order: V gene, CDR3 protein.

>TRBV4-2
CASSPDIREANYGYTF
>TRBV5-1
CASSGGQGRGGYTF
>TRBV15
CATSRTTGGTGLGNEQFF
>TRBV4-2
CASSQMGPGTGNRNEQFF
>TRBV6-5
CASITAGGNTEAFF
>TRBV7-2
CASSLQGKIDEQFF
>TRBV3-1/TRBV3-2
CASSPRGGSSTDTQYF
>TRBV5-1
CASSDRGRQGSNEQFF
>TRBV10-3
CAISGSALNYGYTF
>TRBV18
CASSQREGLGDEQFF
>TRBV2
CASSGGLNYGYTF